The present TCR beta chain was sequenced within a study of blood T cell repertoires in COVID-19. Study background: Specimens from acute and convalescent COVID-19 originated in the United States, Italy and Spain. PBMCs, B-cell-depleted T cells, or T cells provided the cDNA or gDNA that made up the material.

This clone occurred once. Authors' processing steps: Counts of nucleated cells, estimated from reference gene primer amplification, were obtained. The assay was immunoSEQ multiplex PCR, and TCRdb's table has in-frame clones only and misses some. V and J calls and clone size come straight from that table; D and trimming were deduced from the DNA. This repertoire shows more than 85,000 clones, approximately 84% found once; its top ten account for approximately 25%. V was pared by 5 bases and J by 2 bases, with 12 bases between. The CDR3 covers 14 residues. CDR1 and CDR2 (germline): LNHDA, SQIVND (reference sequence).

This receptor was identified in a man older than 75 with active or convalescent COVID-19. Sample: peripheral blood. The chain links TRBV19 to TRBJ1-2, with unresolved D. CDR3 protein: CASSPQIKNYGYTF. CDR3 coding DNA: TGTGCCAGTAGTCCCCAGATTAAAAACTATGGCTACACCTTC.